These 19 T cell receptor beta chains came from one sample sequenced in a study of cytomegalovirus exposure and HLA in healthy donors. The PCR ran on 60 Vbeta and 13 Jbeta primers. Data came from immunoSEQ multiplex PCR; TCRdb stores just in-frame clones and leaves some out. Here the sample spans 100,000 to 150,000 clones, 70% to 85% being singletons. Sequencing input: PBMCs. All receptors derive from a man in his fifties in good health and CMV-seronegative.

This rearrangement joins TRBV10-2 to TRBJ2-5, with 7 bases that match TRBD2. J lost 2 bases, V lost 6 bases, and 6 bases had no gene match. This CDR3 spans 14 amino acids. Germline V CDR1 and CDR2: WSHSY, SAAADI. CDR3 nucleotide sequence: TGCGCCAGCAGGGGCTATAGCGGGCAAGAGACCCAGTACTTC. Its protein is CASRGYSGQETQYF.

The V gene is TRBV2, the J gene TRBJ1-2; D remains ambiguous. V shed 8 bases and J shed 3 bases, with 13 bases lying between them. CDR3 length equals 13 residues. Germline V lookup: CDR1 SNHLY, CDR2 FYNNEI. Here the CDR3 reads CASGELEDYGYTF. The CDR3 coding sequence is TGTGCCAGCGGAGAGTTAGAAGACTATGGCTACACCTTC.

The chain is built from TRBV7-9 and TRBJ2-7; D unclear. CDR3 length equals 13 residues. Germline-derived CDR1 and CDR2 are SEHNR and FQNEAQ (reference sequence). The germline V and J ends were trimmed by 8 bases and 1 base, with 12 bases remaining between them. In DNA form, the CDR3 reads TGTGCCAGCTCGGCAGGCTATTCCTACGAGCAGTACTTC. Its translation: CASSAGYSYEQYF. Supplemented by reference TRBV7-9 and TRBJ2-7, the full variable domain reads DTGVSQNPRHKITKRGQNVTFRCDPISEHNRLYWYRQTLGQGPEFLTYFQNEAQLEKSRLLSDRFSAERPKGSFSTLEIQRTEQGDSAMYLCASSAGYSYEQYFGPGTRLTVT.

The CDR3 coding sequence is TGCGCCAGCAGTGACCCACCGACAGGGGGCGATTATGGCTACACCTTC. This encodes CASSDPPTGGDYGYTF. The chain uses TRBV10-2 and TRBJ1-2; 10 positions match TRBD1. J was trimmed by 5 bases and V by 3 bases; bases with no gene match: 9. From germline, CDR1 is WSHSY and CDR2 SAAADI. This CDR3 is 16 amino acids long.

This chain uses TRBV27 with TRBJ2-2; possible D gene TRBD1, 5 bases. Germline CDR1 is MNHEY and CDR2 is SMNVEV (reference sequence). The CDR3 is made up of 15 amino acids. The V end lost 6 bases, the J end lost 2 bases, and 13 bases lay between the germline ends. The CDR3 region is CASRLGAANTGELFF. The CDR3 DNA reads TGTGCCAGCAGGTTAGGGGCAGCTAACACCGGGGAGCTGTTTTTT.

This clone has only one observation. This rearrangement joins TRBV7-2 to TRBJ1-1, with 9 bases identical to TRBD1. This CDR3 is 14 amino acids long. Germline V gene lookup returns CDR1 SGHTA and CDR2 FQGNSA. V lost 5 bases to trimming and J lost 4 bases; unmatched junction nucleotides: 5. The CDR3 spells CASSPRTGATEAFF. The CDR3 DNA is TGTGCCAGCAGCCCCAGGACAGGGGCCACTGAAGCTTTCTTT.

The chain carries TRBV19 and TRBJ2-1; D gene unclear. This CDR3 is built from 13 residues. Looked up from germline, CDR1 is LNHDA and CDR2 is SQIVND (reference sequence). V was pared by 3 bases and J by 9 bases, with 12 bases between. DNA for the CDR3: TGTGCCAGTAGTATCATAGGTCGGAGTGAGCAGTTCTTC. This encodes CASSIIGRSEQFF.

CDR3 protein: CASRQTGDNSPLHF. The DNA of the CDR3 is TGTGCCAGCAGGCAGACAGGGGATAATTCACCCCTCCACTTT. The chain combines TRBV2 with TRBJ1-6, with TRBD1 identical over 8 bases. The CDR3 consists of 14 residues. V was pared by 6 bases and J by 5 bases, with 3 bases of the junction left unmatched. Looked up from germline, CDR1 is SNHLY and CDR2 is FYNNEI.

This clone was seen only once. The rearrangement joins TRBV5-1 to TRBJ2-3; D gene uncertain. Germline V CDR1 and CDR2: SGHRS, YFSETQ. V dropped 3 bases and J dropped 0 bases, with 11 bases sitting between them. The length of the CDR3 is 15 residues. Here the CDR3 DNA reads TGCGCCAGCAGCTCGGAACTAAGGAGCACAGATACGCAGTATTTT. Amino acid sequence: CASSSELRSTDTQYF.

The chain joins TRBV6-6 to TRBJ1-3; TRBD1 agrees at 9 bases. There are 15 residues in the CDR3. Trimming took 6 bases from V and 2 from J; bases not matched to a gene: 5. Germline values: CDR1 MNHNY, CDR2 SVGAGI (reference sequence). CDR3 region: CASSYGQGTGNTIYF. DNA of the CDR3: TGTGCCAGCAGCTACGGACAGGGGACTGGAAACACCATATATTTT.

Comments on this clone: One end of the junction does not line up with germline, which may come from a read error. The chain joins TRBV7-9 to TRBJ2-1; D is ambiguous. There are 12 residues in the CDR3. Germline V gene lookup returns CDR1 SEHNR and CDR2 FQNEAQ (reference sequence). CDR3 nucleotide sequence: TGTTCCAGCAGCTTAGCCCATAGCTGGGAGTTCTTC. Translated, it gives CSSSLAHSWEFF. Complete variable domain (other parts from reference TRBV7-9 and TRBJ2-1): DTGVSQNPRHKITKRGQNVTFRCDPISEHNRLYWYRQTLGQGPEFLTYFQNEAQLEKSRLLSDRFSAERPKGSFSTLEIQRTEQGDSAMYLCSSSLAHSWEFFGPGTRLTVL.

Remarks on this clone: At one boundary the junction diverges from the germline segment, which might be a read error. The chain uses TRBV7-7 and TRBJ2-5; TRBD1 aligns across 7 bases. Germline assignment: CDR1 SSHAT and CDR2 FNYEAQ (reference sequence). This CDR3 contains 13 residues. The CDR3 spells CASSLGGEETQYF. The CDR3 bases are TGTGCTAGCAGCTTAGGGGGCGAGGAGACCCAGTACTTC.

This chain uses TRBV7-9 with TRBJ2-5; 13 bases are a match to TRBD2. Germline values: CDR1 SEHNR, CDR2 FQNEAQ (reference sequence). Losses at the gene ends were 5 bases for V and 5 bases for J; bases not matched to a gene: 8. The CDR3 consists of 16 residues. The CDR3 spells CASSPGLAGVWETQYF. CDR3 nucleotide sequence: TGTGCCAGCAGCCCAGGACTAGCGGGGGTTTGGGAGACCCAGTACTTC.

The chain carries TRBV2 and TRBJ1-6; D call uncertain. CDR1 is SNHLY, CDR2 FYNNEI, per germline. Trimming took off 4 bases at V and 6 bases at J, with 7 bases between the two ends. The CDR3 has 13 residues. CDR3 DNA sequence: TGTGCCAGCAGTGTGTACGGTAATTCACCCCTCCACTTT. It translates to CASSVYGNSPLHF.

This sequence joins TRBV1 and TRBJ2-7; whether TRBD2, the table's D call, matches the DNA was not checked. TRBV1 is a recognized pseudogene. There are 15 residues in the CDR3. CDR3 residues: CTSSQDATSLYEQYF. The DNA of the CDR3 is TGCACCAGCAGCCAAGATGCAACTTCCCTCTACGAGCAGTACTTC.

This chain links TRBV5-1 with TRBJ1-4, with 12 bases aligning to TRBD1. There are 15 residues in the CDR3. The germline CDR1 and CDR2 sequences are SGHRS and YFSETQ. After removal of 4 bases from V and 8 bases from J, the junction contained 6 bases not matched to a gene. The CDR3 spells CASSPGDRGQEKLFF. CDR3 sequence (DNA): TGCGCCAGCAGCCCCGGGGACAGGGGGCAGGAAAAACTGTTTTTT.

The chain recombines TRBV7-3 with TRBJ1-2; weak D call: TRBD1 (5 bases). Looked up from germline, CDR1 is SGHTA and CDR2 is FQGTGA. The V and J ends lost 5 bases and 2 bases respectively, with 12 bases between them. The CDR3 totals 14 residues. The CDR3 here is CASSEGTLNYGYTF. The CDR3 DNA follows: TGTGCCAGCAGCGAAGGGACTCTAAACTATGGCTACACCTTC.

The chain links TRBV29-1 to TRBJ2-2, with a possible D match to TRBD1 (5 bases). This CDR3 is 12 amino acids long. Trimming shortened V by 7 bases and J by 2 bases, and 8 bases separated the two germline ends. The V gene's germline CDR1 is SQVTM and CDR2 ANQGSEA. The CDR3 DNA follows: TGCAGCGGCGACAGTAACACCGGGGAGCTGTTTTTT. Its translation is CSGDSNTGELFF.

The sample holds a few counts of this clone. The V gene is TRBV5-6, the J gene TRBJ1-1; D not certain. V gave up 3 bases and J gave up 4 bases, with 22 bases separating them. The CDR3 extends over 17 amino acids. From germline, CDR1 is SGHDT and CDR2 YYEEEE. The CDR3 DNA reads as TGTGCCAGCAGCTCTCTAAGGGCAGAGGAGGGTAGCACTGAAGCTTTCTTT. Its protein product is CASSSLRAEEGSTEAFF.